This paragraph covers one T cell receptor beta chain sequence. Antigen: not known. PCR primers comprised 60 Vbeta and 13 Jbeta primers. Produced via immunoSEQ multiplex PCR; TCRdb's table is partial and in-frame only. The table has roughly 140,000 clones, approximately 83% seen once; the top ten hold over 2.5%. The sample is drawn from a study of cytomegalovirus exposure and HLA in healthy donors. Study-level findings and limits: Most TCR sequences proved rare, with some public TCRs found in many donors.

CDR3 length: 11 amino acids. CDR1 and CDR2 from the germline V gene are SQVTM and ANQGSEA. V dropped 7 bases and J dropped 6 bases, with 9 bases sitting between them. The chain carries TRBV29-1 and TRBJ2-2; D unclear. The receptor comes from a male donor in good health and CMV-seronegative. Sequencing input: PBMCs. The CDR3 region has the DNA TGCAGCGCGGTCGGTGCCGGGGAGCTGTTTTTT. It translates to CSAVGAGELFF.